This T cell receptor (beta chain) was documented in a study of T cells in Graves' hyperthyroidism and ophthalmopathy. In the study overall: Upon initial diagnosis and before any treatment, peripheral blood was collected. Whole-study findings and limits: In simple terms, a model built on 13 V-J features told ophthalmopathy apart from stable hyperthyroidism.

Using RNA transcripts as the source, TCR beta CDR3 regions were amplified. With the HTBI primer set, the TCR CDR3 went through a first round of RT-PCR. TCRdb re-called the multiplex PCR reads through MiXCR, storing one row per CDR3 protein. The data show 500,000 to 750,000 distinct CDR3 sequences, 14% seen once. In the ophthalmopathy cohort, Clinical Activity Score was at least 3, NOSPECS grade at least 4, and duration under 3 months. The sample holds many counts of this clonotype. Its antigen remains unknown. Germline assignment: CDR1 SNHLY and CDR2 FYNNEI. The CDR3 has 15 residues. Trimming stripped 7 bases from V and 0 bases from J, with 15 bases between.

V and J are TRBV2 and TRBJ2-5; D tentatively reads TRBD1 or TRBD2 (5 bases each). Sequencing input: blood. This receptor was identified in a woman between 18 and 30 years old with Graves' ophthalmopathy. The chain's CDR3 is CASMRGRSYQETQYF. In DNA, the CDR3 is TGTGCCAGCATGAGGGGCAGGTCGTACCAAGAGACCCAGTACTTC.